Listed here is a single T cell receptor (beta chain). What it binds is not known. Germline V CDR1 and CDR2: KGHDR, SFDVKD. V was pared by 7 bases and J by 8 bases, with 8 bases between. The CDR3 is made up of 11 amino acids. The data derive from a study of response to subunit inactivated influenza vaccine. Study findings and constraints: Every seasonal influenza vaccination brings in few new T cells, the authors suggested.

TCRdb itself ran the RT-PCR reads through MiXCR, one entry per CDR3 protein. The sample carries over 650,000 distinct CDR3 sequences, around 18% recorded once. This receptor was obtained from a man between 50 and 59 years old who received an inactivated influenza vaccine. Sequenced material: PBMCs from blood, taken more than 4 days after vaccination. The V gene is TRBV24-1, the J gene TRBJ2-1, with D possibly matching TRBD1 (5 bases). The CDR3 coding sequence is TGTGCCACCAGCCCAGGGCATGAGCAGTTCTTC. Its translation is CATSPGHEQFF.